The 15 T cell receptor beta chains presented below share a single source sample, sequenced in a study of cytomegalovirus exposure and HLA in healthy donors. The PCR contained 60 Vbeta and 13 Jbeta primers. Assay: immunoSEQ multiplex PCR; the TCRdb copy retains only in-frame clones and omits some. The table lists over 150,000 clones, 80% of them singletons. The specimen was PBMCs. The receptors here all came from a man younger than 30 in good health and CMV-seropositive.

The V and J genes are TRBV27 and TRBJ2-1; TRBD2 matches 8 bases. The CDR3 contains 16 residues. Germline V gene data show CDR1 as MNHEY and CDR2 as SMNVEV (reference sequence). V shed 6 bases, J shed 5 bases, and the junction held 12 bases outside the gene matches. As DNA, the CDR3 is TGTGCCAGCAGGTCCCTGGGGAGCGGGAGTAACAATGAGCAGTTCTTC. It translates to CASRSLGSGSNNEQFF.

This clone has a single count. CDR3 loop: CASSRGRELETQYF. The CDR3 bases are TGTGCCAGCAGCCGAGGACGGGAGTTGGAGACCCAGTACTTC. The chain employs TRBV11-2 and TRBJ2-5; D might be TRBD2 (6 bases). The CDR3 loop spans 14 amino acids. V was clipped by 5 bases and J by 5 bases, with 15 bases between them. Germline V lookup: CDR1 SGHAT, CDR2 FQNNGV. The whole variable domain, remainder taken from reference TRBV11-2 and TRBJ2-5, is EAGVAQSPRYKIIEKRQSVAFWCNPISGHATLYWYQQILGQGPKLLIQFQNNGVVDDSQLPKDRFSAERLKGVDSTLKIQPAKLEDSAVYLCASSRGRELETQYFGPGTRLLVL.

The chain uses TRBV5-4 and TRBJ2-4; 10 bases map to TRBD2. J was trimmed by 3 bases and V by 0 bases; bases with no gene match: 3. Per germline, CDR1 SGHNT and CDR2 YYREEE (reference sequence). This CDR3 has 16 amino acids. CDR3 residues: CASSLEVAGGKNIQYF. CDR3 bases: TGTGCCAGCAGCTTGGAAGTAGCGGGAGGCAAAAACATTCAGTACTTC.

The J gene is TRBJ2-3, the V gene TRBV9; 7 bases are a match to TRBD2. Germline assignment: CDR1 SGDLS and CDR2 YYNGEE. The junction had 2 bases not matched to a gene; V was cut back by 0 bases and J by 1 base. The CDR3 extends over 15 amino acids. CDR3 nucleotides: TGTGCCAGCAGCGTAGCAACTAGCGGCACAGATACGCAGTATTTT. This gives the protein CASSVATSGTDTQYF.

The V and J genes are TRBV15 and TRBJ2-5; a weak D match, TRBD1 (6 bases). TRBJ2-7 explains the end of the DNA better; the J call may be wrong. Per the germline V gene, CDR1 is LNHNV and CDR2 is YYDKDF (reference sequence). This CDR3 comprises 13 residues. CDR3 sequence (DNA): TGTGCCACCAGCAGGAGACAGGCCGACGAGCAGTACTTC. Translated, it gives CATSRRQADEQYF.

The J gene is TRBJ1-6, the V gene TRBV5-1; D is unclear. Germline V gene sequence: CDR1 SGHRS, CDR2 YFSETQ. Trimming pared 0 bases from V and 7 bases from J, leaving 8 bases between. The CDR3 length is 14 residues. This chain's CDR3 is CASSLASLNSPLHF. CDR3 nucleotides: TGCGCCAGCAGCTTGGCTAGTCTAAATTCACCCCTCCACTTT.

CDR3 region: CASSLVRVAEAFF. The CDR3 DNA follows: TGTGCCAGCAGCTTAGTCCGGGTCGCTGAAGCTTTCTTT. The V call is TRBV11-2, the J call TRBJ1-1; D remains unclear. Between the trimmed V and J ends, which lost 1 base and 6 bases, there was a span of 9 bases. Germline CDR1 reads SGHAT; CDR2 reads FQNNGV. CDR3 length: 13 amino acids.

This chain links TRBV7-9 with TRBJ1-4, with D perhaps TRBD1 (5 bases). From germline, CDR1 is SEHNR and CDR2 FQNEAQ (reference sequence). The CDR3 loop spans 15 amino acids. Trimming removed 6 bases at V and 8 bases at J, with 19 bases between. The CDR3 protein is CASSRGGAPREKLFF. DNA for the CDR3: TGTGCCAGCAGTAGGGGTGGCGCCCCAAGAGAAAAACTGTTTTTT.

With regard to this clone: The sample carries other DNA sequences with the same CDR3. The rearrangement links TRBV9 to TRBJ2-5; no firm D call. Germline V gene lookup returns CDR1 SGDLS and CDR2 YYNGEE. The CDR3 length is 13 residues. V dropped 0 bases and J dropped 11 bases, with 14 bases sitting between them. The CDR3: CASSVESPGPQYF. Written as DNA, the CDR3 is TGTGCCAGCAGCGTAGAAAGTCCTGGCCCTCAGTACTTC.

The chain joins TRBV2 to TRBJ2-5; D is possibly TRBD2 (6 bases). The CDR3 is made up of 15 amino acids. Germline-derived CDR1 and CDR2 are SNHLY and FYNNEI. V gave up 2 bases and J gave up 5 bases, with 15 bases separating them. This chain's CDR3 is CASSERGGGGETQYF. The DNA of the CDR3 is TGTGCCAGCAGTGAAAGGGGAGGAGGCGGTGAGACCCAGTACTTC.

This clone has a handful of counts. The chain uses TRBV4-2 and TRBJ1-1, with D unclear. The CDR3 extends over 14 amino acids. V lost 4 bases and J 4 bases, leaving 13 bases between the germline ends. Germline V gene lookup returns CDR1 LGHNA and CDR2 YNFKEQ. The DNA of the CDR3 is TGTGCCAGCAGCCCAGATATCAGACTCACTGAAGCTTTCTTT. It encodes CASSPDIRLTEAFF.

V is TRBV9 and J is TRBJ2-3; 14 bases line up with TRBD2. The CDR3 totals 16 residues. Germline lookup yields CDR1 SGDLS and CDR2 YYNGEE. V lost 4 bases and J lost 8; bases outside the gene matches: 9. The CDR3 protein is CASSLGLAGEQVTQYF. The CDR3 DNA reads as TGTGCCAGCAGCCTGGGACTAGCGGGGGAGCAGGTTACGCAGTATTTT.

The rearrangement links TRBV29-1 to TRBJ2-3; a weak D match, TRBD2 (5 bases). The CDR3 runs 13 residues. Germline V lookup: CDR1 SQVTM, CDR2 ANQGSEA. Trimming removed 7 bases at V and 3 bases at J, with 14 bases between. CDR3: CSGERDLTDTQYF. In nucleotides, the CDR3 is TGCAGCGGAGAGAGGGATTTAACAGATACGCAGTATTTT.

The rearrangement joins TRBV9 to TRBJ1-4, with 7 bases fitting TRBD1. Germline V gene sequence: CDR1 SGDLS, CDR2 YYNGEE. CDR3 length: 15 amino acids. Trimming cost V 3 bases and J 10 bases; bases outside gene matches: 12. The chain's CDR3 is CASSAGGQTDRKLFF. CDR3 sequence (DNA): TGTGCCAGCAGCGCTGGGGGACAGACAGATCGAAAACTGTTTTTT.

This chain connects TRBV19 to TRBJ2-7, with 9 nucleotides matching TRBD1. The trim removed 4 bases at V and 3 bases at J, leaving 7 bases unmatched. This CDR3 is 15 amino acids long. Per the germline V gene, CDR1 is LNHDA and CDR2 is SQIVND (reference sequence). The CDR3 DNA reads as TGTGCCAGTAGTAGGGGACAGGGAGCAATCTACGAGCAGTACTTC. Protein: CASSRGQGAIYEQYF.